These 25 T cell receptor beta chains originate from one sample sequenced in a study of shared clonotypes between healthy human individuals. Assay: immunoSEQ multiplex PCR; the TCRdb copy retains only in-frame clones and omits some. The sample records roughly 2.4 million clones, 95% being singletons. The specimen was naive CD4+ T cells sorted from blood. Indicated subset: CD45RA+ positively selected. The receptors come from a man aged 18 to 29 in good health.

V is TRBV6-5 and J is TRBJ2-5; 7 positions match TRBD1. The J call may be mistaken, given a closer DNA end match to TRBJ2-7. The germline V gene has CDR1 MNHEY and CDR2 SVGAGI. CDR3 length: 14 residues. DNA for the CDR3: TGTGCCAGCAGTTCAGGGGACAGCTCCTACGAGCAGTACTTC. Translated, it gives CASSSGDSSYEQYF.

This rearrangement joins TRBV10-3 to TRBJ2-7; D remains unclear. The germline V and J ends were trimmed by 3 bases and 3 bases, with 12 bases remaining between them. This CDR3 is built from 14 residues. CDR1 is ENHRY, CDR2 SYGVKD, per germline. CDR3 nucleotides: TGTGCCATCAGTGACGGTTCTCGGAACTACGAGCAGTACTTC. Its translation: CAISDGSRNYEQYF.

The V call is TRBV10-3, the J call TRBJ1-1, with D possibly TRBD1 on 6 matching bases. CDR1 is ENHRY, CDR2 SYGVKD, per germline. CDR3 size: 14 residues. V lost 6 bases, J lost 1 base, and 12 bases lay in between. In DNA form, the CDR3 reads TGTGCCATCAGGATGGACAGACCGAACACTGAAGCTTTCTTT. Protein sequence: CAIRMDRPNTEAFF.

The V call is TRBV6-5, the J call TRBJ1-1; a possible D gene is TRBD1 (5 bases). This CDR3 is built from 12 residues. V was shortened by 5 bases and J by 9 bases, with 13 bases between the two germline ends. The germline V gene has CDR1 MNHEY and CDR2 SVGAGI. This chain's CDR3 is CASSLAEGQAFF. CDR3 nucleotides: TGTGCCAGCAGTCTCGCCGAGGGGCAAGCTTTCTTT.

The chain combines TRBV19 with TRBJ2-3; D is possibly TRBD2 (5 bases). The germline V gene encodes CDR1 LNHDA and CDR2 SQIVND (reference sequence). CDR3 size: 15 residues. V dropped 7 bases and J dropped 7 bases, with 21 bases sitting between them. The CDR3 DNA reads as TGTGCCAGTACCACCGGCAGCGAGGGCCGATATACGCAGTATTTT. Amino acids: CASTTGSEGRYTQYF.

The rearrangement joins TRBV28 to TRBJ2-7; no firm D call. The CDR3 runs to 13 residues. Deletions cut 2 bases from V and 2 bases from J, with 7 bases between. Germline CDR1 MDHEN, CDR2 SYDVKM. The CDR3 sequence: CASSLEQPYEQYF. The CDR3 bases are TGTGCCAGCAGTTTAGAACAGCCCTACGAGCAGTACTTC.

The rearrangement joins TRBV7-2 to TRBJ2-7; a weak D match, TRBD2 (5 bases). Trimming removed 11 bases at V and 1 base at J, with 15 bases between. The CDR3 length is 13 residues. The germline gives CDR1 SGHTA, CDR2 FQGNSA. Here the CDR3 reads CAGKDGESYEQYF. The DNA for the CDR3 is TGTGCCGGAAAGGACGGGGAGTCCTACGAGCAGTACTTC. Full variable domain (missing parts from reference TRBV7-2 and TRBJ2-7): GAGVSQSPSNKVTEKGKDVELRCDPISGHTALYWYRQSLGQGLEFLIYFQGNSAPDKSGLPSDRFSAERTGGSVSTLTIQRTQQEDSAVYLCAGKDGESYEQYFGPGTRLTVT.

J is TRBJ2-2 and V is TRBV5-1, with D possibly being TRBD1 (5 bases). The CDR3 loop spans 15 amino acids. The V gene's germline CDR1 is SGHRS and CDR2 YFSETQ. V gave up 4 bases and J gave up 3 bases, with 13 bases separating them. CDR3 region: CASSELGRDTGELFF. The CDR3 nucleotides are TGCGCCAGCAGCGAACTCGGCAGGGACACCGGGGAGCTGTTTTTT.

The chain combines TRBV5-4 with TRBJ2-5; 8 nucleotides agree with TRBD2. Trimming took 4 bases from V and 4 from J; bases not matched to a gene: 12. This CDR3 has 16 amino acids. Germline V gene sequence: CDR1 SGHNT, CDR2 YYREEE (reference sequence). The CDR3 is CASSPAGLAGRETQYF. The DNA of the CDR3 is TGTGCCAGCAGCCCTGCAGGTCTAGCGGGCAGAGAGACCCAGTACTTC.

The chain recombines TRBV5-4 with TRBJ2-2; TRBD2 is a possible D gene (6 bases). The V end was cut by 3 bases, the J end by 3 bases, with 15 bases between. This CDR3 has 16 amino acids. Per the germline V gene, CDR1 is SGHNT and CDR2 is YYREEE (reference sequence). The CDR3 region has the DNA TGTGCCAGCAGCTCCCGGACCGTAGCGGACACCGGGGAGCTGTTTTTT. Its translation: CASSSRTVADTGELFF.

The gene calls are TRBV6-1 and TRBJ1-4, with D perhaps matching TRBD1 (6 bases). Germline assignment: CDR1 MNHNS and CDR2 SASEGT. The V end lost 3 bases, the J end lost 3 bases, and 11 bases lay between the germline ends. The CDR3 is 15 amino acids. CDR3 protein: CASSDRGAANEKLFF. CDR3 DNA sequence: TGTGCCAGCAGTGACAGGGGAGCGGCTAATGAAAAACTGTTTTTT.

This sequence joins TRBV28 and TRBJ1-2; D is unresolved. Trimming cost V 4 bases and J 8 bases, with 8 bases left between them. The CDR3 totals 11 residues. The germline V gene has CDR1 MDHEN and CDR2 SYDVKM. CDR3: CASSYHAGYTF. CDR3 coding DNA: TGTGCCAGCAGTTACCACGCGGGCTACACCTTC.

In the case of this clone: This same CDR3 is encoded by further DNA sequences in the sample. This chain joins TRBV30 and TRBJ2-7; D remains ambiguous. This CDR3 has 12 amino acids. With 3 bases removed from V and 0 bases from J, the gap between germline ends came to 6 bases. CDR1 is GTSNPN, CDR2 SVGIG, per germline (reference sequence). The chain's CDR3 is CAWSPSSYEQYF. CDR3 DNA sequence: TGTGCCTGGAGCCCATCCTCCTACGAGCAGTACTTC.

The chain uses TRBV5-1 and TRBJ2-1, with D perhaps TRBD2 (5 bases). This CDR3 is built from 16 residues. Trimming left V 0 bases short and J 5 bases short, with 15 bases between. Germline values: CDR1 SGHRS, CDR2 YFSETQ. CDR3 residues: CASSLESGLRNNEQFF. Written as DNA, the CDR3 is TGCGCCAGCAGCTTGGAGAGCGGCTTACGTAACAATGAGCAGTTCTTC. Full variable domain (remainder filled in from reference TRBV5-1 and TRBJ2-1): KAGVTQTPRYLIKTRGQQVTLSCSPISGHRSVSWYQQTPGQGLQFLFEYFSETQRNKGNFPGRFSGRQFSNSRSEMNVSTLELGDSALYLCASSLESGLRNNEQFFGPGTRLTVL.

The gene calls are TRBV18 and TRBJ2-1; D gene uncertain. The CDR3 is 16 residues long. The V end lost 2 bases, the J end lost 6 bases, and 17 bases lay between the germline ends. Germline CDR1 KGHSH, CDR2 LQKENI. The CDR3 protein is CASSPSELIEINEQFF. As DNA, the CDR3 is TGTGCCAGCTCACCATCAGAGCTAATAGAAATCAATGAGCAGTTCTTC.

This clone has a single count. The chain couples TRBV5-1 to TRBJ1-2, with 7 bases matching TRBD1. V was pared by 0 bases and J by 8 bases, with 7 bases of the junction left unmatched. CDR3 length equals 14 residues. The germline CDR1 and CDR2 sequences are SGHRS and YFSETQ. This CDR3 reads CASSLGDSALGYTF. The CDR3 DNA sequence: TGCGCCAGCAGCTTGGGGGACAGTGCTTTGGGCTACACCTTC.

The chain combines TRBV5-5 with TRBJ2-7, with D maybe TRBD2 (6 bases). Trimming took off 0 bases at V and 0 bases at J, with 10 bases between the two ends. The CDR3 runs 15 residues. Per the germline V gene, CDR1 is SGHKS and CDR2 is YYEKEE (reference sequence). In DNA, the CDR3 is TGTGCCAGCAGCTTGGTGGGCGGGGACTCCTACGAGCAGTACTTC. Protein: CASSLVGGDSYEQYF.

The chain couples TRBV5-1 to TRBJ2-1; 8 positions match TRBD1. Germline trimming cut 2 bases from V and 5 bases from J; bases unmatched to any gene: 6. Germline loops: CDR1 SGHRS, CDR2 YFSETQ. The CDR3 length is 15 residues. The CDR3 spells CASSFQGQGHNEQFF. CDR3 bases: TGCGCCAGCAGCTTTCAAGGACAGGGTCACAATGAGCAGTTCTTC.

This clone was counted a few times. J is TRBJ2-7 and V is TRBV2, with TRBD1 matching 10 bases. V shed 6 bases, J shed 2 bases, and the junction held 7 bases outside the gene matches. The CDR3 consists of 15 residues. CDR1 is SNHLY and CDR2 is FYNNEI in the germline V gene. CDR3 region: CASRGQGTLAYEQYF. The CDR3 DNA is TGTGCCAGCAGGGGACAGGGGACACTCGCCTACGAGCAGTACTTC.

The CDR3, as DNA: TGTGCCACGAACTCACAGGGCATTAGCAATCAGCCCCAGCATTTT. Protein product: CATNSQGISNQPQHF. The chain has TRBV19 and TRBJ1-5, with a possible D match to TRBD1 (6 bases). The V end lost 10 bases, the J end lost 0 bases, and 16 bases lay between the germline ends. Germline V lookup: CDR1 LNHDA, CDR2 SQIVND (reference sequence). The CDR3 has 15 amino acids.

The CDR3 reads CASSLSDGRYGYTF. As DNA, the CDR3 is TGTGCCAGCAGTTTATCTGACGGACGGTATGGCTACACCTTC. The J gene is TRBJ1-2, the V gene TRBV27, with no clear D. The germline V gene has CDR1 MNHEY and CDR2 SMNVEV (reference sequence). Trimming shortened V by 0 bases and J by 5 bases, and 10 bases separated the two germline ends. This CDR3 contains 14 residues.

Only one count was recorded for this clone. The same CDR3 is also encoded by other DNA sequences in this sample. This sequence joins TRBV10-3 and TRBJ1-1; D gene uncertain. The CDR3 contains 14 residues. V lost 2 bases and J lost 4, with 11 bases in between. From germline, CDR1 is ENHRY and CDR2 SYGVKD. CDR3 bases: TGTGCCATCAGTGAGGGCGGTTGGACCACTGAAGCTTTCTTT. As protein: CAISEGGWTTEAFF.

The chain combines TRBV30 with TRBJ2-6; TRBD2 is a possible D gene (6 bases). The V gene lost 7 bases and the J gene lost 2 bases, with 18 bases spanning the gap. The germline V gene has CDR1 GTSNPN and CDR2 SVGIG (reference sequence). This CDR3 contains 16 residues. CDR3 loop: CASDAGGRAGANVLTF. CDR3 nucleotides: TGTGCCTCGGACGCCGGGGGACGGGCTGGGGCCAACGTCCTGACTTTC.

With regard to this clone: A read error may account for a junction end that differs from germline. The rearrangement joins TRBV7-2 to TRBJ2-1; D gene ambiguous. Germline V gene sequence: CDR1 SGHTA, CDR2 FQGNSA. The CDR3 has 14 residues. CDR3 in amino acids: CASSLAVAVSGGLF. DNA of the CDR3: TGTGCCAGCAGCTTAGCGGTTGCGGTATCAGGTGGGCTCTTC.

The chain combines TRBV18 with TRBJ2-7, with TRBD1 matching 12 bases. The germline gives CDR1 KGHSH, CDR2 LQKENI. The CDR3 is 16 residues long. V was pared by 5 bases and J by 6 bases, with 11 bases of the junction left unmatched. As DNA, the CDR3 is TGTGCCAGCTCAGCCGGAACCGGGACAGGGGGCTTCGAGCAGTACTTC. This encodes CASSAGTGTGGFEQYF.